This entry lists 22 T cell receptor beta chains sequenced from one sample in a study of shared clonotypes between healthy human individuals. Using immunoSEQ multiplex PCR, the repertoire was profiled, and TCRdb retains in-frame clones only, with some absent. This table holds 1.4 million or so clones, approximately 98.5% found once. Sequenced sample: naive CD4+ T cells sorted from blood. Subset defined: CD45RA+ positively selected. The source is a man aged 25 to 40 in good health.

The chain couples TRBV5-1 to TRBJ1-1; D gene ambiguous. The CDR3 contains 13 residues. From germline, CDR1 is SGHRS and CDR2 YFSETQ. V was clipped by 0 bases and J by 5 bases, with 8 bases between them. The CDR3 loop reads CASSLVSGTEAFF. The CDR3 region has the DNA TGCGCCAGCAGCTTGGTGTCGGGTACTGAAGCTTTCTTT. Based on the CDR3 plus reference TRBV5-1 and TRBJ1-1, the full variable domain is KAGVTQTPRYLIKTRGQQVTLSCSPISGHRSVSWYQQTPGQGLQFLFEYFSETQRNKGNFPGRFSGRQFSNSRSEMNVSTLELGDSALYLCASSLVSGTEAFFGQGTRLTVV.

V is TRBV2 and J is TRBJ2-2, with D perhaps given as TRBD1 or TRBD2 (5 bases each). The ends were cut back, 6 bases at V and 3 bases at J, with 14 bases in the middle. The CDR3 has 15 amino acids. Germline V gene sequence: CDR1 SNHLY, CDR2 FYNNEI. As DNA, the CDR3 is TGTGCCAGCAGAGAGGGTAGGGGTGACACCGGGGAGCTGTTTTTT. Translated: CASREGRGDTGELFF.

The rearrangement uses TRBV11-2 and TRBJ2-1, with 10 nucleotides matching TRBD2. Losses at the gene ends were 5 bases for V and 4 bases for J; bases not matched to a gene: 2. The CDR3 contains 14 residues. Germline lookup yields CDR1 SGHAT and CDR2 FQNNGV. The CDR3 DNA sequence: TGTGCCAGCAGCCCTAGCGGGAGTTACAATGAGCAGTTCTTC. This codes for CASSPSGSYNEQFF.

The chain recombines TRBV30 with TRBJ1-5, with 8 bases identical to TRBD1. Trimming at V came to 2 bases and at J to 0 bases, leaving 9 bases not matched to a gene. From germline, CDR1 is GTSNPN and CDR2 SVGIG (reference sequence). The CDR3 consists of 17 residues. CDR3 amino acids: CAWSTGGKEYSNQPQHF. In nucleotides, the CDR3 is TGTGCCTGGAGTACAGGGGGAAAAGAGTATAGCAATCAGCCCCAGCATTTT. Based on the CDR3 plus reference TRBV30 and TRBJ1-5, the full variable domain is SQTIHQWPATLVQPVGSPLSLECTVEGTSNPNLYWYRQAAGRGLQLLFYSVGIGQISSEVPQNLSASRPQDRQFILSSKKLLLSDSGFYLCAWSTGGKEYSNQPQHFGDGTRLSIL.

J is TRBJ2-1 and V is TRBV5-5; D ambiguous. This CDR3 is built from 14 residues. V shed 0 bases and J shed 2 bases, with 6 bases lying between them. CDR1 is SGHKS and CDR2 is YYEKEE in the germline V gene (reference sequence). The CDR3 sequence is CASSLGLAYNEQFF. The CDR3 nucleotides read TGTGCCAGCAGCTTGGGGTTAGCCTACAATGAGCAGTTCTTC.

This chain connects TRBV18 to TRBJ2-5, with D uncertain. The CDR3 runs to 12 residues. In germline, CDR1 is KGHSH, CDR2 LQKENI. Between the trimmed V and J ends, which lost 4 bases and 4 bases, there was a span of 7 bases. The CDR3 here is CASSLWRETQYF. The CDR3 DNA reads as TGTGCCAGCTCACTCTGGCGAGAGACCCAGTACTTC.

The CDR3 sequence: CASSYNPGLAGGKGNEQFF. CDR3 DNA: TGTGCCAGCAGTTACAATCCGGGACTAGCGGGAGGGAAGGGCAATGAGCAGTTCTTC. V gene TRBV28 combines with J gene TRBJ2-1; 16 bases align to TRBD2. Germline V gives CDR1 MDHEN, CDR2 SYDVKM. The trim removed 4 bases at V and 6 bases at J, leaving 12 bases unmatched. The length of the CDR3 is 19 residues. The complete variable domain, with remaining parts taken from reference TRBV28 and TRBJ2-1, reads DVKVTQSSRYLVKRTGEKVFLECVQDMDHENMFWYRQDPGLGLRLIYFSYDVKMKEKGDIPEGYSVSREKKERFSLILESASTNQTSMYLCASSYNPGLAGGKGNEQFFGPGTRLTVL.

Remarks on this clone: Other DNA sequences in the sample encode the same CDR3. The chain carries TRBV20-1 and TRBJ2-7, with D perhaps TRBD1 (5 bases). The CDR3 is 11 amino acids. Germline assignment: CDR1 DFQATT and CDR2 SNEGSKA (reference sequence). V was clipped by 3 bases and J by 2 bases, with 5 bases between them. The DNA for the CDR3 is TGCAGTGCTAGGGGGCCCTACGAGCAGTACTTC. It is translated as CSARGPYEQYF.

The count of this clone is one. The V call is TRBV7-2, the J call TRBJ2-1; unclear D gene. Germline CDR1 reads SGHTA; CDR2 reads FQGNSA. Trimming took off 5 bases at V and 3 bases at J, with 8 bases between the two ends. CDR3 length: 13 amino acids. DNA of the CDR3: TGTGCCAGCAGCGCCGACCACTACAATGAGCAGTTCTTC. Its translation: CASSADHYNEQFF.

V usage is TRBV28 and J usage is TRBJ2-7; no firm D call. The germline V gene encodes CDR1 MDHEN and CDR2 SYDVKM. Trimming cost V 5 bases and J 2 bases, with 10 bases left between them. The CDR3 runs to 13 residues. CDR3 loop: CASSPGGTYEQYF. CDR3 nucleotides: TGTGCCAGCAGTCCCGGCGGCACCTACGAGCAGTACTTC.

The chain employs TRBV2 and TRBJ1-2; unclear D gene. V lost 2 bases, J lost 1 base, and 8 bases lay in between. CDR3 size: 14 residues. Germline V gives CDR1 SNHLY, CDR2 FYNNEI. CDR3 coding DNA: TGTGCCAGCAGTGAACAACGGAATAACTATGGCTACACCTTC. This translates into CASSEQRNNYGYTF.

This chain joins TRBV5-1 and TRBJ2-3; 12 bases map to TRBD2. The CDR3 length is 15 residues. J was trimmed by 4 bases and V by 3 bases; bases with no gene match: 3. Germline V CDR1 and CDR2: SGHRS, YFSETQ. CDR3 in DNA: TGCGCCAGCAGCTCACTAGCGGGAGGCGCAGATACGCAGTATTTT. This encodes CASSSLAGGADTQYF.

Remarks on this clone: Other nucleotide sequences in the sample specify the same CDR3. The chain recombines TRBV29-1 with TRBJ2-7; 8 bases are a match to TRBD1. The V gene's germline CDR1 is SQVTM and CDR2 ANQGSEA. There are 12 residues in the CDR3. After removal of 5 bases from V and 4 bases from J, the junction contained 4 bases not matched to a gene. The CDR3 nucleotides read TGCAGCGTTCGGACAGGGACGTACGAGCAGTACTTC. Encoded protein: CSVRTGTYEQYF.

This clone was counted once. This rearrangement joins TRBV15 to TRBJ2-1, with D unresolved. V lost 5 bases and J 9 bases, leaving 11 bases between the germline ends. CDR1 and CDR2 (germline): LNHNV, YYDKDF (reference sequence). The CDR3 is 12 amino acids. The CDR3, as DNA: TGTGCCACCAGCTTACGGACGGGTGAGCAGTTCTTC. This sequence encodes CATSLRTGEQFF.

In this sample, this clone turned up once. Other DNA sequences of this sample code for an identical CDR3. This sequence joins TRBV19 and TRBJ1-2; tentative D call: TRBD1 (6 bases). V lost 5 bases to trimming and J lost 8 bases, with 9 bases between them. The CDR3 sequence is 11 residues long. Germline-derived CDR1 and CDR2 are LNHDA and SQIVND (reference sequence). DNA of the CDR3: TGTGCCAGTAGTCGGGGGCTCGGCTACACCTTC. This gives the protein CASSRGLGYTF.

V gene TRBV28 combines with J gene TRBJ2-7; 7 bases are shared with TRBD2. This CDR3 is built from 12 residues. In germline, CDR1 is MDHEN, CDR2 SYDVKM. With 6 bases clipped from V and 6 bases from J, the junction kept 5 bases outside the gene matches. CDR3 DNA sequence: TGTGCCAGCAGAAGACTAGCACTCGAGCAGTACTTC. It translates to CASRRLALEQYF.

The J gene is TRBJ2-2, the V gene TRBV13, with D unresolved. The V end lost 2 bases, the J end lost 4 bases, and 8 bases lay between the germline ends. Germline CDR1 reads PRHDT; CDR2 reads FYEKMQ (reference sequence). CDR3 length: 14 amino acids. As DNA, the CDR3 is TGTGCCAGCAGCTTACTCCCCCTCACCGGGGAGCTGTTTTTT. Amino acid sequence: CASSLLPLTGELFF.

The CDR3 here is CASSFKGNGANVLTF. CDR3 bases: TGTGCCAGCAGTTTCAAGGGCAATGGGGCCAACGTCCTGACTTTC. The chain employs TRBV28 and TRBJ2-6; D is undetermined. With 3 bases removed from V and 3 bases from J, the gap between germline ends came to 9 bases. Germline V gene data show CDR1 as MDHEN and CDR2 as SYDVKM. CDR3 length equals 15 residues.

The chain has TRBV27 and TRBJ2-1; D is uncertain. Germline V gene lookup returns CDR1 MNHEY and CDR2 SMNVEV (reference sequence). This CDR3 has 13 amino acids. The V end lost 1 base, the J end lost 5 bases, and 6 bases lay between the germline ends. CDR3 nucleotide sequence: TGTGCCAGCAGTTTATATAGACACAATGAGCAGTTCTTC. Residues: CASSLYRHNEQFF.

The rearrangement links TRBV5-5 to TRBJ1-4; D is undetermined. The length of the CDR3 is 16 residues. CDR1 and CDR2 (germline): SGHKS, YYEKEE (reference sequence). The germline V and J ends were trimmed by 0 bases and 7 bases, with 16 bases remaining between them. CDR3 sequence reads: CASSLGRSGRSEKLFF. The CDR3 coding sequence is TGTGCCAGCAGCTTGGGAAGGAGCGGCCGAAGTGAAAAACTGTTTTTT.

The genes are TRBV19 and TRBJ1-1; the match to TRBD1 covers 8 bases. Looked up from germline, CDR1 is LNHDA and CDR2 is SQIVND (reference sequence). The CDR3 sequence is 14 residues long. V trimming: 5 bases; J trimming: 0 bases; junction bases outside the gene matches: 2. The CDR3 loop is CASSRQGMNTEAFF. DNA of the CDR3: TGTGCCAGTAGTCGACAGGGGATGAACACTGAAGCTTTCTTT.

The chain joins TRBV5-5 to TRBJ2-3; D is possibly TRBD2 (5 bases). Trimming removed 0 bases at V and 4 bases at J, with 9 bases between. Germline CDR1 SGHKS, CDR2 YYEKEE (reference sequence). The CDR3 has 14 residues. The CDR3 here is CASSLGLAADTQYF. The CDR3 DNA is TGTGCCAGCAGCTTGGGGCTAGCCGCAGATACGCAGTATTTT.